The present entry profiles one T cell receptor (beta chain) with its context. The protocol was immunoSEQ multiplex PCR, while the TCRdb copy is restricted to in-frame clones and leaves out a portion. The data contain around 62,000 clones, 90% to 95% of them seen just once; the ten biggest clones take up approximately 3.5%. This sample is drawn from a study of T cell changes during pregnancy in multiple sclerosis. V was shortened by 5 bases and J by 2 bases, with 14 bases between the two germline ends. The CDR3 covers 15 residues. The V gene's germline CDR1 is PRHDT and CDR2 FYEKMQ (reference sequence).

This receptor was taken from a female donor with multiple sclerosis, enrolled in a pregnancy study. V and J are TRBV13 and TRBJ2-3; the D gene is possibly TRBD1 (5 bases). Here the sequenced sample was CD8+ T cells from peripheral blood mononuclear cells, taken in the second trimester of pregnancy. This CDR3 is CASSPWGRHTDTQYF. For the CDR3, the DNA is TGTGCCAGCAGCCCCTGGGGCAGGCACACAGATACGCAGTATTTT.